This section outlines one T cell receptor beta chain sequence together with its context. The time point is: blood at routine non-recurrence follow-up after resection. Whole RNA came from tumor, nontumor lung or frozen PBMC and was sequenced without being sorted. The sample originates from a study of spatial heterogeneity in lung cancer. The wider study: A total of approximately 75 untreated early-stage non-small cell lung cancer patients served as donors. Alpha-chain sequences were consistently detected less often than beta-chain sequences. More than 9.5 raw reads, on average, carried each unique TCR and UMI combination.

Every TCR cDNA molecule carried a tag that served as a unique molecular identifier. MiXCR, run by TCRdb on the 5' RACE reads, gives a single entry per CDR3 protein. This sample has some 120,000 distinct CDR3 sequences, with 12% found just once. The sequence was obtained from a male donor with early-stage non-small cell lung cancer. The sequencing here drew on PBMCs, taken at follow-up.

The chain's CDR3 is CASSSSSGGANEQFF. In nucleotides, the CDR3 is TGTGCCAGCAGCTCCTCTAGCGGGGGGGCCAATGAGCAGTTCTTC. This chain uses TRBV7-3 with TRBJ2-1; 12 bases match TRBD2. V shed 4 bases, J shed 6 bases, and the junction held 4 bases outside the gene matches. Germline assignment: CDR1 SGHTA and CDR2 FQGTGA. There are 15 residues in the CDR3.